This is a list of T cell receptor beta chains from one sample in a study of blood T cells in healthy people across ages. MiXCR, run by TCRdb on the 5' RACE reads, gives a single entry per CDR3 protein. The data show more than 1,000,000 distinct CDR3 sequences, around 27% seen once. These same data were also listed under a study on T cells of mothers and their children.

Sequencing input: blood. The receptors shown here come from a girl aged 2 to 10 in good health. Both conserved end residues are part of each CDR3. Each record gives: CDR3 DNA, CDR3 protein, D gene, J gene, clone size, V gene. A D gene is named only where the DNA matches it firmly. Rows may omit the clone size; those that give it use once, few, many or a size class.

CDR3nt: TGTGCTAGTGGTAACTTCGGAGACTATGGCTACACCTTC; CDR3aa: CASGNFGDYGYTF; d_gene: NA; j_gene: TRBJ1-2; abundance: NA; v_gene: TRBV12-5
CDR3nt: TGTGCCAGCAGCGAGGACAGGGGAATCAACGAGCAGTACTTC; CDR3aa: CASSEDRGINEQYF; d_gene: TRBD1; j_gene: TRBJ2-7; abundance: NA; v_gene: TRBV27
CDR3nt: TGTGCCAGCAGTGAAGGAAACAGGGGCTGGACCGCCGGGGAGCTGTTTTTT; CDR3aa: CASSEGNRGWTAGELFF; d_gene: TRBD1; j_gene: TRBJ2-2; abundance: NA; v_gene: TRBV7-9
CDR3nt: TGTGCCAGCACCCCAGGGGGAGGGGCACCTAATGAAAAACTGTTTTTT; CDR3aa: CASTPGGGAPNEKLFF; d_gene: TRBD1; j_gene: TRBJ1-4; abundance: NA; v_gene: TRBV12-3/TRBV12-4
CDR3nt: TGTGCCAGCAGTTTTAATTCCGCAGATACGCAGTATTTT; CDR3aa: CASSFNSADTQYF; d_gene: NA; j_gene: TRBJ2-3; abundance: few; v_gene: TRBV6-5
CDR3nt: TGTGCCAGCAGGGACACTAGCGGGAGTTACGAGCAGTACTTC; CDR3aa: CASRDTSGSYEQYF; d_gene: TRBD2; j_gene: TRBJ2-7; abundance: NA; v_gene: TRBV12-3/TRBV12-4
CDR3nt: TGCGCCAGCAGCCAAGAGCGGAGTTGGGGGGACGAGCAGTACTTC; CDR3aa: CASSQERSWGDEQYF; d_gene: NA; j_gene: TRBJ2-7; abundance: few; v_gene: TRBV4-3
CDR3nt: TGCAGCGTCCGGACCGAGGGGGGAAATCAGTACTTC; CDR3aa: CSVRTEGGNQYF; d_gene: NA; j_gene: TRBJ2-7; abundance: few; v_gene: TRBV29-1
CDR3nt: TGTGCCACCAGTGATTTGATACCGGGACAGGGAAGCAATGAGCAGTTCTTC; CDR3aa: CATSDLIPGQGSNEQFF; d_gene: TRBD1; j_gene: TRBJ2-1; abundance: few; v_gene: TRBV24-1
CDR3nt: TGTGCCAGCAGCCAAGCCCGGGCGCAGCAGATTTACAATGAGCAGTTCTTC; CDR3aa: CASSQARAQQIYNEQFF; d_gene: NA; j_gene: TRBJ2-1; abundance: NA; v_gene: TRBV14
CDR3nt: TGTGCCAGTAGTATAACCCAGGGTCGATGGGCTTTCTTT; CDR3aa: CASSITQGRWAFF; d_gene: NA; j_gene: TRBJ1-1; abundance: few; v_gene: TRBV19
CDR3nt: TGTGCCAGCATGACTTGGAGATCTGGGGCCAACGTCCTGACTTTC; CDR3aa: CASMTWRSGANVLTF; d_gene: NA; j_gene: TRBJ2-6; abundance: few; v_gene: TRBV2
CDR3nt: TGTGCCAGCAGCTCCAGGTCTGGGGGCGGGGAGCTGTTTTTT; CDR3aa: CASSSRSGGGELFF; d_gene: NA; j_gene: TRBJ2-2; abundance: NA; v_gene: TRBV7-9
CDR3nt: TGCGCCAGCAGCTTGGTCGTCTCCGGGGAGCTGTTTTTT; CDR3aa: CASSLVVSGELFF; d_gene: NA; j_gene: TRBJ2-2; abundance: few; v_gene: TRBV5-1
CDR3nt: TGTGCCAGCAGCCCAGAGTTGATGGGGATCCATGAGCAGTTCTTC; CDR3aa: CASSPELMGIHEQFF; d_gene: NA; j_gene: TRBJ2-1; abundance: many; v_gene: TRBV7-9
CDR3nt: TGTGCCAGCAGTTACGACACCCAGGAGACCCAGTACTTC; CDR3aa: CASSYDTQETQYF; d_gene: NA; j_gene: TRBJ2-5; abundance: many; v_gene: TRBV6-5
CDR3nt: TGCAGCGTTTCAGGTGACTCTGGGGCCAACGTCCTGACTTTC; CDR3aa: CSVSGDSGANVLTF; d_gene: NA; j_gene: TRBJ2-6; abundance: NA; v_gene: TRBV29-1